The 18 T cell receptor beta chains below were found in one sample sequenced in a study of cytomegalovirus exposure and HLA in healthy donors. PCR used 60 Vbeta primers and 13 Jbeta primers. Profiled with immunoSEQ multiplex PCR; TCRdb holds only in-frame clones, not every one. Of tens of thousands of clones in the sample, about 81% were seen once. Sequenced material: PBMCs. These receptors were obtained from a man aged 50-59 years in good health and CMV-seropositive.

This chain links TRBV9 with TRBJ2-5; possible D gene TRBD2, 6 bases. V lost 0 bases, J lost 5 bases, and 11 bases lay in between. CDR1 and CDR2 from the germline V gene are SGDLS and YYNGEE. The CDR3 contains 14 residues. CDR3 coding DNA: TGTGCCAGCAGCGTAGTTGGAGGGTCGGAGACCCAGTACTTC. Translated, it gives CASSVVGGSETQYF.

V is TRBV7-2 and J is TRBJ2-1; 9 positions agree with TRBD2. The germline V gene encodes CDR1 SGHTA and CDR2 FQGNSA. The CDR3 runs to 15 residues. V was clipped by 1 base and J by 10 bases; unmatched bases: 8. This chain's CDR3 is CASSLGWRGGEEQFF. The CDR3 bases are TGTGCCAGCAGCTTAGGGTGGCGGGGGGGAGAAGAGCAGTTCTTC.

The chain recombines TRBV29-1 with TRBJ2-3; D ambiguous. This CDR3 has 12 residues. Trimming took 7 bases from V and 4 from J, leaving 12 bases between them. The germline CDR1 and CDR2 sequences are SQVTM and ANQGSEA. The chain's CDR3 is CSAGPTADTQYF. CDR3 DNA: TGCAGCGCGGGTCCGACCGCAGATACGCAGTATTTT.

V gene TRBV18 combines with J gene TRBJ2-7; D is perhaps TRBD1 (5 bases). Germline V gene sequence: CDR1 KGHSH, CDR2 LQKENI. V was cut by 3 bases and J by 7 bases, with 16 bases left in between. The CDR3 contains 14 residues. DNA for the CDR3: TGTGCCAGCTCACCGGTGGCAGGGCGAGAGGAGCAGTACTTC. It yields the protein CASSPVAGREEQYF.

The chain employs TRBV2 and TRBJ1-2; a possible D gene is TRBD1 (6 bases). V was clipped by 5 bases and J by 4 bases, with 17 bases between them. This CDR3 has 15 residues. Germline assignment: CDR1 SNHLY and CDR2 FYNNEI. CDR3 amino acids: CASSRTGSPVYGYTF. The DNA for the CDR3 is TGTGCCAGCAGTCGTACAGGGAGTCCTGTCTATGGCTACACCTTC.

The V gene is TRBV18, the J gene TRBJ2-3; 11 bases line up with TRBD2. Germline values: CDR1 KGHSH, CDR2 LQKENI. The ends lost 1 base at V and 4 bases at J; junction bases unmatched: 4. The CDR3 is made up of 16 amino acids. The chain's CDR3 is CASSPLLAGGSDTQYF. The CDR3, as DNA: TGTGCCAGCTCACCACTCCTAGCGGGGGGTTCAGATACGCAGTATTTT.

This clone has only one observation. This rearrangement joins TRBV28 to TRBJ1-4; TRBD1 matches at 10 bases. CDR3 size: 17 residues. Germline-derived CDR1 and CDR2 are MDHEN and SYDVKM. V gave up 6 bases and J gave up 2 bases; unmatched junction bases: 9. DNA of the CDR3: TGTGCCAGCAGAACCCGACAGGGGGCAAAGACTAATGAAAAACTGTTTTTT. Encoded protein: CASRTRQGAKTNEKLFF.

The chain carries TRBV18 and TRBJ1-5; 7 positions agree with TRBD1. Germline CDR1 is KGHSH and CDR2 is LQKENI. The CDR3 totals 14 residues. Trimming took 3 bases from V and 7 from J; bases not matched to a gene: 6. The CDR3 DNA reads as TGTGCCAGCTCACCGGGACAGTCAATGCAGCCCCAGCATTTT. Amino acids: CASSPGQSMQPQHF.

This rearrangement joins TRBV10-1 to TRBJ2-7, with TRBD1 matching over 10 bases. The V segment lost 6 bases and the J segment 5 bases; nucleotides outside the gene matches: 4. This CDR3 region has 13 residues. CDR1 and CDR2 from the germline V gene are WNHNN and SYGVQD (reference sequence). This CDR3 reads CASSRDRGNEQYF. CDR3 nucleotide sequence: TGCGCCAGCAGCCGGGACAGGGGCAACGAGCAGTACTTC.

The chain recombines TRBV5-1 with TRBJ2-3, with D perhaps TRBD2 (5 bases). The CDR3 runs to 15 residues. V was pared by 1 base and J by 5 bases, with 14 bases between. Germline lookup yields CDR1 SGHRS and CDR2 YFSETQ. CDR3 region: CASSLMVTEGDTQYF. The CDR3, as DNA: TGCGCCAGCAGCTTGATGGTCACCGAGGGAGATACGCAGTATTTT.

This chain uses TRBV28 with TRBJ1-2; D not resolved. Trimming took off 0 bases at V and 2 bases at J, with 10 bases between the two ends. Germline CDR1 is MDHEN and CDR2 is SYDVKM. This CDR3 comprises 15 residues. CDR3 sequence: CASSLWLTENYGYTF. The CDR3 DNA sequence: TGTGCCAGCAGTTTATGGTTAACAGAAAACTATGGCTACACCTTC.

The rearrangement links TRBV6-4 to TRBJ2-7; 12 bases are a match to TRBD2. The CDR3 has 15 residues. Germline CDR1 is MRHNA and CDR2 is SNTAGT. J lost 3 bases, V lost 5 bases, and 5 bases had no gene match. CDR3 residues: CASSLGLAGNYEQYF. CDR3 coding DNA: TGTGCCAGCAGTTTAGGACTAGCGGGGAACTACGAGCAGTACTTC.

The rearrangement links TRBV5-6 to TRBJ2-1, with no clear D. V lost 1 base, J lost 2 bases, and 7 bases lay in between. This CDR3 is 14 amino acids long. Per the germline V gene, CDR1 is SGHDT and CDR2 is YYEEEE. The DNA of the CDR3 is TGTGCCAGCAGCTTGTTTTCTCCCTACAATGAGCAGTTCTTC. It yields the protein CASSLFSPYNEQFF. The full variable domain, with the rest looked up from reference TRBV5-6 and TRBJ2-1, is DAGVTQSPTHLIKTRGQQVTLRCSPKSGHDTVSWYQQALGQGPQFIFQYYEEEERQRGNFPDRFSGHQFPNYSSELNVNALLLGDSALYLCASSLFSPYNEQFFGPGTRLTVL.

In its sample, this clone was seen a few times. V usage is TRBV6-5 and J usage is TRBJ2-2; D is unclear. This CDR3 has 16 residues. The germline V gene has CDR1 MNHEY and CDR2 SVGAGI. With 0 bases removed from V and 4 bases from J, the gap between germline ends came to 12 bases. DNA for the CDR3: TGTGCCAGCAGTTACTCCCTTTTCCAGGTCACCGGGGAGCTGTTTTTT. This translates into CASSYSLFQVTGELFF.

This clone came up a few times. This chain links TRBV5-6 with TRBJ2-5; 7 nucleotides agree with TRBD2. The germline V gene encodes CDR1 SGHDT and CDR2 YYEEEE. V was pared by 0 bases and J by 3 bases, with 2 bases of the junction left unmatched. The CDR3 totals 14 residues. CDR3 bases: TGTGCCAGCAGCTTGGTTGGGGGGGAAGAGACCCAGTACTTC. This encodes CASSLVGGEETQYF.

The chain employs TRBV19 and TRBJ2-3; D is possibly TRBD1 (6 bases). The germline V gene encodes CDR1 LNHDA and CDR2 SQIVND (reference sequence). CDR3 length equals 15 residues. V lost 1 base and J 5 bases, leaving 13 bases between the germline ends. The DNA of the CDR3 is TGTGCCAGTAGTATAGGATCAGGGGCAAGAGATACGCAGTATTTT. Translating gives CASSIGSGARDTQYF.

CDR3 sequence: CASSDWSNQPQHF. In nucleotides, the CDR3 is TGTGCCAGCTCAGACTGGAGCAATCAGCCCCAGCATTTT. This chain joins TRBV18 and TRBJ1-5; unclear D gene. The CDR3 loop spans 13 amino acids. Per germline, CDR1 KGHSH and CDR2 LQKENI. Trimming left V 5 bases short and J 1 base short, with 6 bases between.

The chain recombines TRBV10-3 with TRBJ1-1; TRBD1 aligns across 9 bases. V was pared by 2 bases and J by 4 bases, with 5 bases of the junction left unmatched. Germline CDR1 ENHRY, CDR2 SYGVKD. There are 15 residues in the CDR3. The CDR3: CAISEPGQGGTEAFF. Here the CDR3 DNA reads TGTGCCATCAGTGAGCCGGGACAGGGCGGCACTGAAGCTTTCTTT.